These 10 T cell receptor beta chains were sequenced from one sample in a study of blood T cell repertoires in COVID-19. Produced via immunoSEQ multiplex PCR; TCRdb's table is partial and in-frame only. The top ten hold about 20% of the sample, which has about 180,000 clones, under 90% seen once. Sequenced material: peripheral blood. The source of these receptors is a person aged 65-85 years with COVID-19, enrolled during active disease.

The CDR3: CASSLDSWRVSQYF. The DNA for the CDR3 is TGTGCCAGCAGCTTAGACAGTTGGAGGGTCTCTCAGTACTTC. This chain uses TRBV7-2 with TRBJ2-7, with D possibly being TRBD2 (6 bases). With 1 base removed from V and 10 bases from J, the gap between germline ends came to 17 bases. This CDR3 spans 14 amino acids. CDR1 and CDR2 from the germline V gene are SGHTA and FQGNSA.

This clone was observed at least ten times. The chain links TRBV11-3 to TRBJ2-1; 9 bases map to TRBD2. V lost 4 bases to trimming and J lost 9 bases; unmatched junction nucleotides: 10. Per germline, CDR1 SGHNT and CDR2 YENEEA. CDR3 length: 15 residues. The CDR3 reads CASSSTPGLAVEQFF. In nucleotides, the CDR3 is TGTGCCAGCAGCTCCACTCCGGGACTAGCCGTTGAGCAGTTCTTC. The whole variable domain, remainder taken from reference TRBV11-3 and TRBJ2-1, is EAGVVQSPRYKIIEKKQPVAFWCNPISGHNTLYWYLQNLGQGPELLIRYENEEAVDDSQLPKDRFSAERLKGVDSTLKIQPAELGDSAVYLCASSSTPGLAVEQFFGPGTRLTVL.

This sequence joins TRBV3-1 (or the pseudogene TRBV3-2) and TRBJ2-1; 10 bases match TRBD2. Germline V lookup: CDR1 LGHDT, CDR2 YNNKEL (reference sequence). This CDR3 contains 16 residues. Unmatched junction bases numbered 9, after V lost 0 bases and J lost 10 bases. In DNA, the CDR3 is TGTGCCAGCAGCCAAGATAAAAGCGGGGGGGTTGAGGAGCAGTTCTTC. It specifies CASSQDKSGGVEEQFF.

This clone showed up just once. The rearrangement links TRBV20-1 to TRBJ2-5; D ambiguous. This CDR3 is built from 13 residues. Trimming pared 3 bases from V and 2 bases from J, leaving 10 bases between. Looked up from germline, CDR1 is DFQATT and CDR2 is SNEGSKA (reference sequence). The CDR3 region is CSASHSGQETQYF. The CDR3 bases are TGCAGTGCTAGTCATTCCGGGCAAGAGACCCAGTACTTC.

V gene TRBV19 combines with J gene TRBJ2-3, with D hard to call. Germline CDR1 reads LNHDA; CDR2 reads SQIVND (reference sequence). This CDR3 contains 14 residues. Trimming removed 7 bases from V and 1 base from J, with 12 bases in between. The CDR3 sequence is CASTSKSRTDTQYF. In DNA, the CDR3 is TGTGCCAGTACCTCCAAGAGCCGCACAGATACGCAGTATTTT.

CDR3 bases: TGTGCCTCCTCGACAGGGGGCCCGAACACAGATACGCAGTATTTT. It yields the protein CASSTGGPNTDTQYF. The chain uses TRBV7-3 and TRBJ2-3; 10 positions agree with TRBD1. CDR1 is SGHTA, CDR2 FQGTGA, per germline. Trimming removed 11 bases from V and 2 bases from J; junction bases left unmatched: 10. The CDR3 extends over 15 amino acids.

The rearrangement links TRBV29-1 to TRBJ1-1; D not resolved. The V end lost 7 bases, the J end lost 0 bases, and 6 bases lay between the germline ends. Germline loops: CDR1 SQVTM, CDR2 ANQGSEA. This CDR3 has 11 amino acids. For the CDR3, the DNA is TGCAGCGGGAGGTTGAACACTGAAGCTTTCTTT. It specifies CSGRLNTEAFF.

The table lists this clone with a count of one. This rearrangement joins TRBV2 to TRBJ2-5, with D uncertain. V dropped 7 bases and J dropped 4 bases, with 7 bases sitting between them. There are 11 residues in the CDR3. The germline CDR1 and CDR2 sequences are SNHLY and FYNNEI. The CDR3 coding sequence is TGTGCCAGCAATCTACGAGAGACCCAGTACTTC. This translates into CASNLRETQYF.

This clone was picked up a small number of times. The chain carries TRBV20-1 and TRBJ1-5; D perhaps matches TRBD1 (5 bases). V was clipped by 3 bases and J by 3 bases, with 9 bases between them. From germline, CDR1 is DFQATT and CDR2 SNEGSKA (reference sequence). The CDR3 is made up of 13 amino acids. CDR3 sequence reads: CSASQGANQPQHF. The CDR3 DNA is TGCAGTGCTAGTCAAGGGGCCAATCAGCCCCAGCATTTT.

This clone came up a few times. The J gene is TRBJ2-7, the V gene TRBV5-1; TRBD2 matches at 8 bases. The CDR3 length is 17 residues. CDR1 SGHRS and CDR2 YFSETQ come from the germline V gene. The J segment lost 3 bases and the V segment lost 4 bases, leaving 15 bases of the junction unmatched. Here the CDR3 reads CASSLALDSGKNYEQYF. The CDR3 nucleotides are TGCGCCAGCAGCCTGGCTTTGGATAGCGGGAAGAACTACGAGCAGTACTTC.